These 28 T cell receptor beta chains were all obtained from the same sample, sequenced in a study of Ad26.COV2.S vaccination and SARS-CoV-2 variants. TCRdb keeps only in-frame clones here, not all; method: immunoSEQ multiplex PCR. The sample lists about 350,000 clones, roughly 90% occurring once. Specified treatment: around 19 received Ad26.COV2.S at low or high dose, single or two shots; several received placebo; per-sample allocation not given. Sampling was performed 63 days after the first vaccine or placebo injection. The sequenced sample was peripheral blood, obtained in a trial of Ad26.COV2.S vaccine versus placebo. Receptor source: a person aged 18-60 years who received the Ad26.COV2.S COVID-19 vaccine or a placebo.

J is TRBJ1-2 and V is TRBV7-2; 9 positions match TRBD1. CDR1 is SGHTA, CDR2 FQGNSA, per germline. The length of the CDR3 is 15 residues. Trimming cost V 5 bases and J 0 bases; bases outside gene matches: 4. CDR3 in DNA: TGTGCCAGCAGCATAACAGGGGGCGCTAACTATGGCTACACCTTC. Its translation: CASSITGGANYGYTF.

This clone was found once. CDR3 amino acids: CASSYSKGGAGELFF. CDR3 in DNA: TGTGCCAGCAGTTACTCGAAGGGAGGGGCCGGGGAGCTGTTTTTT. The gene calls are TRBV6-6 and TRBJ2-2, with TRBD2 matching over 7 bases. Germline V gene data show CDR1 as MNHNY and CDR2 as SVGAGI (reference sequence). The CDR3 has 15 amino acids. Trimming removed 0 bases from V and 6 bases from J; junction bases left unmatched: 4.

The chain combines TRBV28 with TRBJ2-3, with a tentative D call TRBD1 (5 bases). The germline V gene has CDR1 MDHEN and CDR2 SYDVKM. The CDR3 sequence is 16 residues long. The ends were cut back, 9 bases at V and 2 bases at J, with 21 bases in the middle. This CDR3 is CASTSTGTWNTDTQYF. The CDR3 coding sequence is TGTGCCAGTACCTCCACAGGTACGTGGAACACAGATACGCAGTATTTT.

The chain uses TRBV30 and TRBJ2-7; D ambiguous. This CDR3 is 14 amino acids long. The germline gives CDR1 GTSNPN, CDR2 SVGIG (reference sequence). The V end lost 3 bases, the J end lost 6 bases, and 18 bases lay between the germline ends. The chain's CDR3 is CAWRASRPPFEQYF. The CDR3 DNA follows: TGTGCCTGGAGGGCCTCGAGACCCCCCTTCGAGCAGTACTTC.

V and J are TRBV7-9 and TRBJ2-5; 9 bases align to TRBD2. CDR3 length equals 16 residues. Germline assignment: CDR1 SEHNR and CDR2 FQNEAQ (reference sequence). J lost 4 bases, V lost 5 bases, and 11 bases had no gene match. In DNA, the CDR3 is TGTGCCAGCAGCCCTCCGGTAGCGGGGGCGGCAGAGACCCAGTACTTC. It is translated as CASSPPVAGAAETQYF. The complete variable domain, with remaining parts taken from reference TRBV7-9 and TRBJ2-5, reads DTGVSQNPRHKITKRGQNVTFRCDPISEHNRLYWYRQTLGQGPEFLTYFQNEAQLEKSRLLSDRFSAERPKGSFSTLEIQRTEQGDSAMYLCASSPPVAGAAETQYFGPGTRLLVL.

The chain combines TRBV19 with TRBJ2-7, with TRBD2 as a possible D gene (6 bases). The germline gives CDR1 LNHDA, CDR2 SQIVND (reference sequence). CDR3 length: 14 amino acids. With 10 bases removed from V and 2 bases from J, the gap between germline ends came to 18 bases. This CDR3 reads CATQGLPYTYEQYF. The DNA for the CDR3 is TGTGCCACCCAAGGACTACCGTACACCTACGAGCAGTACTTC.

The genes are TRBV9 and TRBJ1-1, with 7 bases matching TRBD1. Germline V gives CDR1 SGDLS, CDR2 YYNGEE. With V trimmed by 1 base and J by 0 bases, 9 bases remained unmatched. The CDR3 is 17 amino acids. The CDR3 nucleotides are TGTGCCAGCAGCGTACCCCAGGACAGGTGGATGAACACTGAAGCTTTCTTT. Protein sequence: CASSVPQDRWMNTEAFF.

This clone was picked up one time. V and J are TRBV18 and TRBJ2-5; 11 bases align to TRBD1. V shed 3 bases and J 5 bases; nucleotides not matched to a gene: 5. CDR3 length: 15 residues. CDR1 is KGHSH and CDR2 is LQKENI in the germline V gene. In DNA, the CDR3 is TGTGCCAGCTCACCGGGACAGGGGGATAGTGAGACCCAGTACTTC. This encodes CASSPGQGDSETQYF. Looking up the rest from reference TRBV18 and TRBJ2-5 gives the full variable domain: NAGVMQNPRHLVRRRGQEARLRCSPMKGHSHVYWYRQLPEEGLKFMVYLQKENIIDESGMPKERFSAEFPKEGPSILRIQQVVRGDSAAYFCASSPGQGDSETQYFGPGTRLLVL.

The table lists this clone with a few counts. The DNA of the CDR3 is TGTGCCAGTAGTACCTCGGGGGGACGTAATTCACCCCTCCACTTT. Amino acids: CASSTSGGRNSPLHF. The J gene is TRBJ1-6, the V gene TRBV19; D perhaps matches TRBD1 (5 bases). Looked up from germline, CDR1 is LNHDA and CDR2 is SQIVND (reference sequence). Trimming left V 4 bases short and J 6 bases short, with 13 bases between. The CDR3 contains 15 residues.

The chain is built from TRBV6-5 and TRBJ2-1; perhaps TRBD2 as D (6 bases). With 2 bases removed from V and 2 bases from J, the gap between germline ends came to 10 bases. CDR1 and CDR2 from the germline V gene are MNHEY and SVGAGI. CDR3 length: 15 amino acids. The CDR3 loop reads CASSYESSAYNEQFF. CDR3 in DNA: TGTGCCAGCAGTTACGAGTCTAGCGCCTACAATGAGCAGTTCTTC.

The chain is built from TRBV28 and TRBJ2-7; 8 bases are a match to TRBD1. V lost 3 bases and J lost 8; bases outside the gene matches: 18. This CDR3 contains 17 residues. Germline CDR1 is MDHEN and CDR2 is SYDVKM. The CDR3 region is CASSFPSRTGTGLKQYF. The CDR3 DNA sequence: TGTGCCAGCAGTTTCCCCTCCCGGACAGGGACGGGCCTGAAGCAGTACTTC.

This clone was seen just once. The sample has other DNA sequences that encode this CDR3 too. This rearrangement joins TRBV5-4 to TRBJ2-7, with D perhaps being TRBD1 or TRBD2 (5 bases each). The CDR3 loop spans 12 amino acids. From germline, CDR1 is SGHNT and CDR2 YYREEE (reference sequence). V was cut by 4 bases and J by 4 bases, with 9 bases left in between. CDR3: CASSRDGYEQYF. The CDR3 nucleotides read TGTGCCAGCAGCAGGGACGGTTACGAGCAGTACTTC. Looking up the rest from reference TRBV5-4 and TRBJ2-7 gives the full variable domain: ETGVTQSPTHLIKTRGQQVTLRCSSQSGHNTVSWYQQALGQGPQFIFQYYREEENGRGNFPPRFSGLQFPNYSSELNVNALELDDSALYLCASSRDGYEQYFGPGTRLTVT.

CDR3 protein: CATSDSGPLTQPQHF. For the CDR3, the DNA is TGTGCCACCAGTGATTCCGGGCCTTTAACACAGCCCCAGCATTTT. V is TRBV24-1 and J is TRBJ1-5, with D unresolved. Germline values: CDR1 KGHDR, CDR2 SFDVKD. CDR3 length: 15 residues. V was cut by 2 bases and J by 7 bases, with 14 bases left in between.

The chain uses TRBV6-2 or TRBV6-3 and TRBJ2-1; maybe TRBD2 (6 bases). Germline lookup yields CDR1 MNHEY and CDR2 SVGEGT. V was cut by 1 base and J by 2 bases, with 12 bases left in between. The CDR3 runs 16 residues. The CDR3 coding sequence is TGTGCCAGCAGTTACTGGGGGGAACTCACCTACAATGAGCAGTTCTTC. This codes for CASSYWGELTYNEQFF.

In DNA, the CDR3 is TGTGCCATCGGGGTAGCGGGGCAAGAGACCCAGTACTTC. It translates to CAIGVAGQETQYF. The chain employs TRBV10-3 and TRBJ2-5; 8 bases fit TRBD2. The V gene's germline CDR1 is ENHRY and CDR2 SYGVKD. J gave up 2 bases and V 8 bases, and 4 bases lay outside the gene matches. This CDR3 is 13 amino acids long.

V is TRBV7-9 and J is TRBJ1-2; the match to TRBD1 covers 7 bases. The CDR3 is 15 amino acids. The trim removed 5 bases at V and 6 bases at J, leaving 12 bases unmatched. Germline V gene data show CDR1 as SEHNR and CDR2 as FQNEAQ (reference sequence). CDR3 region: CASSRGQEGRDGYTF. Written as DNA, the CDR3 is TGTGCCAGCAGCCGCGGACAGGAAGGGCGGGATGGCTACACCTTC.

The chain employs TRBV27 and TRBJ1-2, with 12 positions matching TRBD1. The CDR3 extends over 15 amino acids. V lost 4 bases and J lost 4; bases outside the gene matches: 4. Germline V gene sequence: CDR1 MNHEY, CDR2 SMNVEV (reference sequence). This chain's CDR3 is CASSSGQGALYGYTF. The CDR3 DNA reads TGTGCCAGCAGTTCGGGACAGGGGGCACTCTATGGCTACACCTTC.

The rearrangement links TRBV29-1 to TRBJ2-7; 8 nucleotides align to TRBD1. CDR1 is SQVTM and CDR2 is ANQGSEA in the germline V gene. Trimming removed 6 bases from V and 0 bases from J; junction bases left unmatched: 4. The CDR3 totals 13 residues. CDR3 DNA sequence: TGCAGCGTCGCGGGACAGGCCTCCTACGAGCAGTACTTC. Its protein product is CSVAGQASYEQYF.

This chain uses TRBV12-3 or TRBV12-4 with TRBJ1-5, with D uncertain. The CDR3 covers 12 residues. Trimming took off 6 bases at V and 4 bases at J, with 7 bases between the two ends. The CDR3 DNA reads TGTGCCAGCAGCCCCGGGAATCAGCCCCAGCATTTT. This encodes CASSPGNQPQHF.

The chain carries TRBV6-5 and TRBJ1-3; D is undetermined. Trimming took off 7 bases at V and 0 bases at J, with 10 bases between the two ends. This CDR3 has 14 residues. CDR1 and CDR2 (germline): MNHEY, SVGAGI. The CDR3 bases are TGTGCCAGCACCCCTCAACGCTCTGGAAACACCATATATTTT. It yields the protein CASTPQRSGNTIYF.

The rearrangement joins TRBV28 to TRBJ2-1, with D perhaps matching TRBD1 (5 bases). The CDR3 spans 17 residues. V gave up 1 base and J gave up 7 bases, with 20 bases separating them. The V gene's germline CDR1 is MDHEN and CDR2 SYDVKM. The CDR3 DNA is TGTGCCAGCAGTTTATTAGAAGGGCAGGGTCTCCAGAATGAGCAGTTCTTC. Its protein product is CASSLLEGQGLQNEQFF.

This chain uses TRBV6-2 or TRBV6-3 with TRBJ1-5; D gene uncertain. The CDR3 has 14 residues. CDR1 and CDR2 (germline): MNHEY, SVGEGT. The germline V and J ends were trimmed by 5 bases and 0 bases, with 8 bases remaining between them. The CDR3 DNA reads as TGTGCCAGCAGTACGGGCAGTAGCAATCAGCCCCAGCATTTT. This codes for CASSTGSSNQPQHF.

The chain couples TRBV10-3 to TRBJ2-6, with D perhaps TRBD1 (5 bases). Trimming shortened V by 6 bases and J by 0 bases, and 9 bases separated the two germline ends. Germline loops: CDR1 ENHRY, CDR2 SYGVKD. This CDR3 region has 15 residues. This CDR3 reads CAIRNTGSGANVLTF. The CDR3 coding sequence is TGTGCCATCAGAAACACAGGCTCTGGGGCCAACGTCCTGACTTTC.

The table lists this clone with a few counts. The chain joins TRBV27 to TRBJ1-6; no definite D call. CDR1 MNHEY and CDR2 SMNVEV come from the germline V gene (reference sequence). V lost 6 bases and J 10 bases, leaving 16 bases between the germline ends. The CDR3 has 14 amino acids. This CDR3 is CASSLMGPQSPLHF. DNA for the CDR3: TGTGCCAGCAGCTTGATGGGCCCTCAATCACCCCTCCACTTT.

The CDR3 nucleotides read TGTGCCAGCAGCCGGGGGACCTCTCGCGGCTACACCTTC. As protein: CASSRGTSRGYTF. The chain couples TRBV6-5 to TRBJ1-2, with D possibly being TRBD1 (5 bases). CDR1 is MNHEY, CDR2 SVGAGI, per germline. Trimming shortened V by 6 bases and J by 8 bases, and 16 bases separated the two germline ends. The CDR3 is made up of 13 amino acids.

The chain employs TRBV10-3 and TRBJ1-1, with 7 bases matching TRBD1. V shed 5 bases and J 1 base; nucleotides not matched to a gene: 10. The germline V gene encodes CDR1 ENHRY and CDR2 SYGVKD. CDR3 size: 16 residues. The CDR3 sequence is CAISRSTGTANTEAFF. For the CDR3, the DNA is TGTGCCATCAGTCGGTCTACCGGGACAGCGAACACTGAAGCTTTCTTT.

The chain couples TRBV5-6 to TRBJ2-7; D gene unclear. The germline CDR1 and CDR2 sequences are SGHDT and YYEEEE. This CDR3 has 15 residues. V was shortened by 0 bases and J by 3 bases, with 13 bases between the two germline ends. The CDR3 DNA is TGTGCCAGCAGCTTGGTAGGGATCTCGGACTACGAGCAGTACTTC. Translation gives CASSLVGISDYEQYF.

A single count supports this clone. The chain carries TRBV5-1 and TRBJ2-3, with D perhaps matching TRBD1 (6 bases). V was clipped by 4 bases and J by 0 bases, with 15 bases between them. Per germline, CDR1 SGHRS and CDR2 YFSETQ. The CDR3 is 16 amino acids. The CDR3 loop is CASSMDSFFSTDTQYF. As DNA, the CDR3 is TGCGCCAGCAGCATGGACAGTTTCTTTAGCACAGATACGCAGTATTTT.